In this sample, the clone carrying this T cell receptor (beta chain) turned up a few times. Time point noted: pre-sensitization, week 0. Treatment defined: therapeutic diphenylcyclopropenone sensitization with weekly scalp DPC. Germline CDR1 is KGHDR and CDR2 is SFDVKD. CDR3 size: 14 residues. V dropped 4 bases and J dropped 4 bases, with 10 bases sitting between them. This record belongs to a study of human T cells and chemical hapten exposure. In the source study's methods: Across samples, TCR counts had a median of roughly 91,000 and ranged from about 20,000 to 750,000. Each CDR3 protein gets one entry after TCRdb re-called the RACE reads with MiXCR. The V and J calls reflect TCRdb's pipeline rather than the authors' work. The sample contains roughly 380,000 distinct CDR3 sequences, 5.1% of which appear only once.

The V gene is TRBV24-1, the J gene TRBJ1-5; D may be TRBD1 (6 bases). Sequences were derived from whole blood, sampled in connection with sensitization to the hapten diphenylcyclopropenone (DPC). The sequence came from a woman in her forties or fifties with alopecia areata. Some clones in this sample may be carry-over from other donors' samples. The CDR3 nucleotides read TGTGCCACCAGTGAGGACAGTACAAATCAGCCCCAGCATTTT. Its translation is CATSEDSTNQPQHF.